This TCR beta chain was identified during a study of T-cell memory formation after mild COVID-19. Study-level background: TCR clusters mostly belonged to single donors. General observations from the study: Among CD4+ contracting clones, most were CM and EM, and CD8+ ones EMRA. A second wave expanding day 15 to 37 was CD4+-biased; contracting clones were balanced.

TCRdb used MiXCR to reprocess the 5' RACE reads, holding one entry per CDR3 protein. The sample includes 470,000 or so distinct CDR3 sequences, roughly 25% of them seen just once. This clonotype showed up just a few times. Its antigen is still unknown. The V gene's germline CDR1 is SGHAT and CDR2 FQNNGV. The CDR3 covers 15 residues. Trimming pared 3 bases from V and 5 bases from J, leaving 17 bases between. The sequenced material came from PBMCs or a T cell subset sorted from them (not recorded which). This clonotype was sampled from an adult woman who had mild COVID-19 (a few samples of this study predate the infection). Cell type and time point are not known. The V gene is TRBV11-2, the J gene TRBJ2-7; tentative D call: TRBD2 (6 bases). Here the CDR3 reads CASSFLAGRVNEQYF. The CDR3 DNA follows: TGTGCCAGCAGCTTTTTGGCGGGGAGAGTTAACGAGCAGTACTTC.